The 27 T cell receptor beta chains given below trace back to one sample, sequenced in a study of Ad26.COV2.S vaccination and SARS-CoV-2 variants. Regarding treatment: 15 to 20 received Ad26.COV2.S at low or high dose, single or two shots; several received placebo; per-sample allocation not given. Sampling happened 63 days after the first vaccine or placebo injection. Here immunoSEQ multiplex PCR was the method, and the copy in TCRdb shows in-frame clones only, minus some. The sample includes approximately 350,000 clones, roughly 84% of them seen just once. Sequenced here: peripheral blood, sampled in a trial of Ad26.COV2.S vaccine versus placebo. Receptors originate from a person between 18 and 65 years old who received the Ad26.COV2.S COVID-19 vaccine or a placebo.

The chain couples TRBV9 to TRBJ1-6, with D perhaps matching TRBD1 (6 bases). The length of the CDR3 is 15 residues. Per the germline V gene, CDR1 is SGDLS and CDR2 is YYNGEE. V was shortened by 0 bases and J by 9 bases, with 13 bases between the two germline ends. The CDR3 spells CASSVGSGVGSPLHF. CDR3 DNA: TGTGCCAGCAGCGTAGGGTCAGGGGTTGGTTCACCCCTCCACTTT.

This clone was picked up one time. This chain joins TRBV19 and TRBJ1-2; no firm D call. The length of the CDR3 is 17 residues. Trimming removed 4 bases from V and 0 bases from J, with 18 bases in between. Germline V CDR1 and CDR2: LNHDA, SQIVND (reference sequence). CDR3 sequence reads: CASSTQDGPYSNYGYTF. The CDR3 DNA reads as TGTGCCAGTAGTACCCAGGACGGACCTTACTCTAACTATGGCTACACCTTC.

The rearrangement links TRBV30 to TRBJ2-4, with D perhaps TRBD2 (5 bases). Germline V gene sequence: CDR1 GTSNPN, CDR2 SVGIG (reference sequence). The CDR3 consists of 15 residues. V shed 0 bases and J shed 2 bases, with 11 bases lying between them. The CDR3 reads CAWSVGSGSKNIQYF. The CDR3 DNA reads TGTGCCTGGAGTGTAGGCTCGGGATCCAAAAACATTCAGTACTTC.

For this clone: This sample also contains other DNA sequences that code for the same CDR3. The rearrangement links TRBV20-1 to TRBJ2-3; D is ambiguous. V lost 6 bases to trimming and J lost 4 bases, with 8 bases between them. The CDR3 is 11 residues long. The germline V gene has CDR1 DFQATT and CDR2 SNEGSKA (reference sequence). The CDR3 is CSAVKADTQYF. The CDR3 region has the DNA TGCAGTGCCGTTAAAGCAGATACGCAGTATTTT.

The rearrangement joins TRBV29-1 to TRBJ2-7, with TRBD1 matching 7 bases. Germline trimming cut 1 base from V and 1 base from J; bases unmatched to any gene: 7. CDR1 and CDR2 from the germline V gene are SQVTM and ANQGSEA. The CDR3 is 15 amino acids. This chain's CDR3 is CSVEAPGTASYEQYF. The CDR3 DNA sequence: TGCAGCGTTGAAGCTCCCGGGACAGCTTCCTACGAGCAGTACTTC.

The chain recombines TRBV11-2 with TRBJ2-3, with a weak D call TRBD2 (5 bases). Trimming left V 3 bases short and J 0 bases short, with 10 bases between. This CDR3 comprises 15 residues. Germline values: CDR1 SGHAT, CDR2 FQNNGV. This CDR3 reads CASSFEGSSTDTQYF. CDR3 nucleotide sequence: TGTGCCAGCAGCTTCGAGGGCTCGAGCACAGATACGCAGTATTTT.

The CDR3 spells CASSRVSGGLNTQYF. CDR3 DNA: TGTGCCAGCAGTCGCGTTAGCGGGGGGTTGAATACGCAGTATTTT. This chain uses TRBV3-1 (or the pseudogene TRBV3-2) with TRBJ2-3, with 10 bases fitting TRBD2. V trimming: 6 bases; J trimming: 7 bases; junction bases outside the gene matches: 10. The germline V gene encodes CDR1 LGHDT and CDR2 YNNKEL (reference sequence). This CDR3 comprises 15 residues.

The chain recombines TRBV7-9 with TRBJ2-3; D possibly matches TRBD1 or TRBD2 (5 bases each). Germline V gene lookup returns CDR1 SEHNR and CDR2 FQNEAQ (reference sequence). The V end lost 4 bases, the J end lost 6 bases, and 17 bases lay between the germline ends. This CDR3 region has 15 residues. CDR3 protein: CASSSGRTTRDTQYF. The CDR3 DNA sequence: TGTGCCAGCAGCTCGGGGCGGACAACCCGGGATACGCAGTATTTT.

The gene calls are TRBV5-4 and TRBJ2-5; D is undetermined. The CDR3 length is 17 residues. From germline, CDR1 is SGHNT and CDR2 YYREEE (reference sequence). Trimming took 3 bases from V and 2 from J, leaving 20 bases between them. CDR3 DNA sequence: TGTGCCAGCAGCTCTCGGGCCGCATGGGGTGTTCAAGAGACCCAGTACTTC. As protein: CASSSRAAWGVQETQYF.

The chain couples TRBV2 to TRBJ1-5; no clear D. This CDR3 comprises 12 residues. Trimming pared 2 bases from V and 9 bases from J, leaving 8 bases between. Germline assignment: CDR1 SNHLY and CDR2 FYNNEI. CDR3 amino acids: CASSEWDVPQHF. The CDR3 coding sequence is TGTGCCAGCAGTGAATGGGATGTGCCCCAGCATTTT.

The rearrangement joins TRBV30 to TRBJ1-1; no clear D. V was cut by 5 bases and J by 10 bases, with 14 bases left in between. This CDR3 spans 11 amino acids. From germline, CDR1 is GTSNPN and CDR2 SVGIG (reference sequence). The CDR3 region has the DNA TGTGCCTGGCAAGGTTGGAATAGAGCTTTCTTT. This encodes CAWQGWNRAFF.

This chain uses TRBV5-1 with TRBJ1-1; weak D call: TRBD1 (5 bases). This CDR3 has 14 amino acids. Germline V gene lookup returns CDR1 SGHRS and CDR2 YFSETQ. The V end was cut by 5 bases, the J end by 1 base, with 12 bases between. The DNA for the CDR3 is TGCGCCAGCAGTATAGGGGCGACGAACACTGAAGCTTTCTTT. It is translated as CASSIGATNTEAFF.

This chain uses TRBV29-1 with TRBJ2-7; TRBD2 agrees at 10 bases. Per the germline V gene, CDR1 is SQVTM and CDR2 is ANQGSEA. The CDR3 has 14 amino acids. Germline trimming cut 2 bases from V and 1 base from J; bases unmatched to any gene: 2. The CDR3 nucleotides read TGCAGCGTTGAATCGACTAGCGGGTCCTACGAGCAGTACTTC. The encoded protein is CSVESTSGSYEQYF.

The V gene is TRBV19, the J gene TRBJ1-5; no definite D call. Germline loops: CDR1 LNHDA, CDR2 SQIVND (reference sequence). V was shortened by 2 bases and J by 2 bases, with 10 bases between the two germline ends. This CDR3 contains 15 residues. CDR3 DNA: TGTGCCAGTAGTATAAACAGATATGGCAATCAGCCCCAGCATTTT. Protein product: CASSINRYGNQPQHF.

The chain recombines TRBV28 with TRBJ2-1; D gene unclear. Germline CDR1 reads MDHEN; CDR2 reads SYDVKM. V was trimmed by 4 bases and J by 3 bases, leaving 10 bases between them. CDR3 length: 14 amino acids. Here the CDR3 reads CASSYPGDYNEQFF. CDR3 sequence (DNA): TGTGCCAGCAGTTATCCCGGCGACTACAATGAGCAGTTCTTC.

CDR3 region: CASSTGRKGTDTQYF. CDR3 bases: TGTGCCAGCAGTACCGGACGTAAAGGCACAGATACGCAGTATTTT. The rearrangement uses TRBV6-5 and TRBJ2-3; D gene ambiguous. Trimming took 5 bases from V and 1 from J, leaving 13 bases between them. This CDR3 is built from 15 residues. CDR1 is MNHEY and CDR2 is SVGAGI in the germline V gene.

This clone occurred a few times. This CDR3 reads CASSIQGARIISGNTIYF. For the CDR3, the DNA is TGTGCCAGTAGTATTCAGGGGGCGAGGATAATCTCTGGAAACACCATATATTTT. The chain employs TRBV19 and TRBJ1-3; 8 positions match TRBD1. Per germline, CDR1 LNHDA and CDR2 SQIVND (reference sequence). V gave up 3 bases and J gave up 0 bases; unmatched junction bases: 10. The CDR3 runs 18 residues.

This sequence joins TRBV11-1 and TRBJ1-6; D is unresolved. The CDR3 is 15 residues long. V dropped 0 bases and J dropped 7 bases, with 10 bases sitting between them. Germline V gene data show CDR1 as SGHAT and CDR2 as FQDESV (reference sequence). CDR3 sequence reads: CASSLAGLRNSPLHF. The CDR3 bases are TGTGCCAGCAGCTTAGCAGGGTTACGGAATTCACCCCTCCACTTT.

This chain uses TRBV4-1 with TRBJ2-7; TRBD1 matches at 9 bases. Losses at the gene ends were 6 bases for V and 4 bases for J; bases not matched to a gene: 10. This CDR3 region has 15 residues. Germline CDR1 is MGHRA and CDR2 is YSYEKL. CDR3 residues: CASSRTGGDRYEQYF. The DNA for the CDR3 is TGCGCCAGCAGTCGAACAGGGGGCGATCGGTACGAGCAGTACTTC.

The chain joins TRBV7-9 to TRBJ2-2; maybe TRBD1 (5 bases). This CDR3 has 16 residues. Germline lookup yields CDR1 SEHNR and CDR2 FQNEAQ (reference sequence). V was pared by 0 bases and J by 3 bases, with 11 bases between. This CDR3 reads CASSLAVQGDTGELFF. As DNA, the CDR3 is TGTGCCAGCAGCTTAGCCGTGCAGGGTGACACCGGGGAGCTGTTTTTT.

The chain links TRBV18 to TRBJ1-3; D uncertain. The V end was cut by 8 bases, the J end by 0 bases, with 11 bases between. The CDR3 covers 14 residues. Germline V gene data show CDR1 as KGHSH and CDR2 as LQKENI. The CDR3 spells CASATFSSGNTIYF. The CDR3 DNA sequence: TGTGCCAGCGCCACATTTAGCTCTGGAAACACCATATATTTT.

This chain uses TRBV3-1 (or the pseudogene TRBV3-2) with TRBJ2-1; tentative D call: TRBD1 (6 bases). Germline CDR1 reads LGHDT; CDR2 reads YNNKEL (reference sequence). CDR3 length: 14 residues. V was clipped by 2 bases and J by 5 bases, with 10 bases between them. CDR3 nucleotides: TGTGCCAGCAGCCAAAGGACAGCAAACAATGAGCAGTTCTTC. Translating it yields CASSQRTANNEQFF.

The chain employs TRBV6-5 and TRBJ1-2, with no clear D. The CDR3 sequence is 13 residues long. Trimming removed 7 bases from V and 5 bases from J, with 14 bases in between. Germline V gene lookup returns CDR1 MNHEY and CDR2 SVGAGI. The CDR3, as DNA: TGTGCCAGCACCATGACGCCCGGGTATGGCTACACCTTC. Translating it yields CASTMTPGYGYTF.

The J gene is TRBJ2-7, the V gene TRBV3-1 (or the pseudogene TRBV3-2); 9 bases match TRBD2. V lost 0 bases to trimming and J lost 3 bases; unmatched junction nucleotides: 6. The CDR3 is 16 amino acids. Germline CDR1 is LGHDT and CDR2 is YNNKEL (reference sequence). The CDR3, as DNA: TGTGCCAGCAGCCAAGATTTGGCTAGCGGGGACTACGAGCAGTACTTC. This gives the protein CASSQDLASGDYEQYF.

The count of this clone is one. The chain uses TRBV9 and TRBJ2-3; D is possibly TRBD2 (6 bases). This CDR3 has 15 amino acids. The V end lost 0 bases, the J end lost 2 bases, and 10 bases lay between the germline ends. Germline V CDR1 and CDR2: SGDLS, YYNGEE. The CDR3 loop reads CASSVELAYTDTQYF. In DNA form, the CDR3 reads TGTGCCAGCAGCGTAGAACTAGCCTACACAGATACGCAGTATTTT.

The V gene is TRBV6-4, the J gene TRBJ2-2; D is possibly TRBD2 (7 bases). Germline assignment: CDR1 MRHNA and CDR2 SNTAGT. V was shortened by 2 bases and J by 1 base, with 11 bases between the two germline ends. The CDR3 has 16 residues. The CDR3 reads CASSDPGGENTGELFF. CDR3 coding DNA: TGTGCCAGCAGTGACCCGGGGGGCGAGAACACCGGGGAGCTGTTTTTT.

The chain recombines TRBV18 with TRBJ1-5, with 8 positions matching TRBD1. V shed 6 bases and J 6 bases; nucleotides not matched to a gene: 10. Germline lookup yields CDR1 KGHSH and CDR2 LQKENI. This CDR3 has 15 residues. The CDR3 region has the DNA TGTGCCAGCTCTACCACACACAGGGGGGGTCAGCCCCAGCATTTT. It specifies CASSTTHRGGQPQHF.